This record looks at one T cell receptor (beta chain) sequence and its context. As yet, its antigen is unknown. The length of the CDR3 is 11 residues. Germline loops: CDR1 DFQATT, CDR2 SNEGSKA (reference sequence). The V end was cut by 4 bases, the J end by 8 bases, with 6 bases between. These data are taken from a study of CD8 T cells in ankylosing spondylitis. Study observations and caveats: Relatively rare in peripheral blood, disease-linked clones were also CD8+. Characteristic, it appeared, of ankylosing spondylitis blood was a TCR beta motif of about eight highly homologous variants.

TCRdb re-called the 5' RACE reads with MiXCR, one entry per CDR3 protein. The table lists approximately 150,000 distinct CDR3 sequences, more than 40% of them singletons. The receptor was isolated from a male donor with ankylosing spondylitis. The chain uses TRBV20-1 and TRBJ1-6; the D gene is possibly TRBD1 (6 bases). Sequenced material: synovial fluid, either unsorted or a sorted T cell fraction (not recorded which). The CDR3 DNA follows: TGCAGTGCTAACAGGGATTCACCCCTCCACTTT. As protein: CSANRDSPLHF.